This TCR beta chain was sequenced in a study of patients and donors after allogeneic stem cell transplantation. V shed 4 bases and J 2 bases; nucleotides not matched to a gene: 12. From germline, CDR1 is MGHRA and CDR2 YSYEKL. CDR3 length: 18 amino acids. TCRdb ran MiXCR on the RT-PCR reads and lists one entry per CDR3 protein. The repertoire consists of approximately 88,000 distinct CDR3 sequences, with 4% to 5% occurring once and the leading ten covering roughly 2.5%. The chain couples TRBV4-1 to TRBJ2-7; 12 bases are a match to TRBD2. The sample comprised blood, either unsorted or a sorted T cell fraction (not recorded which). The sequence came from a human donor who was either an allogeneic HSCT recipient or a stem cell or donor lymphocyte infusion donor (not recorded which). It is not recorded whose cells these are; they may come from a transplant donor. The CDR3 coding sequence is TGCGCCAGCAGCCCTTCGAACCTACTAGCGGGAGGAACCTACGAGCAGTACTTC. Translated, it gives CASSPSNLLAGGTYEQYF.